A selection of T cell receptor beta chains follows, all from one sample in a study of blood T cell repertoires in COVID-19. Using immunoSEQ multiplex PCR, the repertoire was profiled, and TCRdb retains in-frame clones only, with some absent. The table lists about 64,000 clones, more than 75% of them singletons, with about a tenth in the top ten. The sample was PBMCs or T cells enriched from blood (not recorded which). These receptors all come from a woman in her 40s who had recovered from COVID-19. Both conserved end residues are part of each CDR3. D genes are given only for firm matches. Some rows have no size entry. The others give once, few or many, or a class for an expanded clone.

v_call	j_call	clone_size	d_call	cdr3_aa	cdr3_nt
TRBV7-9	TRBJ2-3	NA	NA	CASSQGSTDTQYF	TGTGCCAGCAGCCAGGGGAGCACAGATACGCAGTATTTT
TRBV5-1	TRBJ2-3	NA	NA	CASSLVSGGTDTQYF	TGCGCCAGCAGCTTGGTATCGGGGGGCACAGATACGCAGTATTTT
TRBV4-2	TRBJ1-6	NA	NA	CASSQETSDNSPLHF	TGTGCCAGCAGCCAGGAGACGAGCGATAATTCACCCCTCCACTTT
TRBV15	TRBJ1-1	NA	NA	CATSRRVSGTEAFF	TGTGCCACCAGCAGAAGGGTATCGGGAACTGAAGCTTTCTTT
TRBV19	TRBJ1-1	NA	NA	CASSNQQTMNTEAFF	TGTGCCAGTAGTAACCAACAGACCATGAACACTGAAGCTTTCTTT
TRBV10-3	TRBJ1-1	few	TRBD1	CAISGPGGTEAFF	TGTGCCATCAGCGGACCAGGGGGCACTGAAGCTTTCTTT
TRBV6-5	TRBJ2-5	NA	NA	CASATGTIQETQYF	TGTGCCAGTGCAACCGGGACAATCCAAGAGACCCAGTACTTC
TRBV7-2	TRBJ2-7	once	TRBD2	CASSLTSGDHEQYF	TGTGCCAGCAGCCTTACTAGCGGGGACCACGAGCAGTACTTC
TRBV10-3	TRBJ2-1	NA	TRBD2	CAISETASLSGGAYNEQFF	TGTGCCATCAGTGAGACCGCTTCCCTTAGCGGGGGGGCTTACAATGAGCAGTTCTTC
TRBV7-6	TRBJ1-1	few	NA	CASSPRVNTEAFF	TGTGCCAGCAGCCCTCGGGTGAACACTGAAGCTTTCTTT
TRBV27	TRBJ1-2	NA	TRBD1	CASSPGTGVEGYTF	TGTGCCAGCAGTCCCGGGACAGGGGTTGAAGGCTACACCTTC
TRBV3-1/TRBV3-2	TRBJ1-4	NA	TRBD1	CASSQDDIGGYEKLFF	TGTGCCAGCAGCCAAGACGACATAGGGGGCTATGAAAAACTGTTTTTT
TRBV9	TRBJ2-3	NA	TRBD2	CASSSRRLAGGKDTQYF	TGTGCCAGCAGCTCCAGACGGCTAGCGGGGGGTAAAGATACGCAGTATTTT
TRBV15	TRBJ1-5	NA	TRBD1	CATSRVGGDQPQHF	TGTGCCACCAGCAGAGTAGGGGGCGATCAGCCCCAGCATTTT
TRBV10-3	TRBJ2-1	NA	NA	CAISDRGGTYNEQFF	TGTGCCATCAGTGATAGGGGGGGGACCTACAATGAGCAGTTCTTC
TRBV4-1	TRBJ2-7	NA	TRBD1	CASSHPGQGAPEQYF	TGCGCCAGCAGCCACCCGGGACAGGGGGCTCCCGAGCAGTACTTC
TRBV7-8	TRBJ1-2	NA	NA	CASSLAQGLKGYTF	TGTGCCAGCAGCTTAGCGCAGGGCCTGAAAGGCTACACCTTC
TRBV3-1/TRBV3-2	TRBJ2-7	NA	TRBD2	CASSQVASGNYEQYF	TGTGCCAGCAGCCAAGTGGCTAGCGGAAACTACGAGCAGTACTTC
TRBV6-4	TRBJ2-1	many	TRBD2	CASSDTGLAASNEQFF	TGTGCCAGCAGTGACACGGGACTAGCGGCATCAAATGAGCAGTTCTTC
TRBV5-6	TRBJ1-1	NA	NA	CASSLGALNTEAFF	TGTGCCAGCAGCTTGGGGGCTTTAAACACTGAAGCTTTCTTT